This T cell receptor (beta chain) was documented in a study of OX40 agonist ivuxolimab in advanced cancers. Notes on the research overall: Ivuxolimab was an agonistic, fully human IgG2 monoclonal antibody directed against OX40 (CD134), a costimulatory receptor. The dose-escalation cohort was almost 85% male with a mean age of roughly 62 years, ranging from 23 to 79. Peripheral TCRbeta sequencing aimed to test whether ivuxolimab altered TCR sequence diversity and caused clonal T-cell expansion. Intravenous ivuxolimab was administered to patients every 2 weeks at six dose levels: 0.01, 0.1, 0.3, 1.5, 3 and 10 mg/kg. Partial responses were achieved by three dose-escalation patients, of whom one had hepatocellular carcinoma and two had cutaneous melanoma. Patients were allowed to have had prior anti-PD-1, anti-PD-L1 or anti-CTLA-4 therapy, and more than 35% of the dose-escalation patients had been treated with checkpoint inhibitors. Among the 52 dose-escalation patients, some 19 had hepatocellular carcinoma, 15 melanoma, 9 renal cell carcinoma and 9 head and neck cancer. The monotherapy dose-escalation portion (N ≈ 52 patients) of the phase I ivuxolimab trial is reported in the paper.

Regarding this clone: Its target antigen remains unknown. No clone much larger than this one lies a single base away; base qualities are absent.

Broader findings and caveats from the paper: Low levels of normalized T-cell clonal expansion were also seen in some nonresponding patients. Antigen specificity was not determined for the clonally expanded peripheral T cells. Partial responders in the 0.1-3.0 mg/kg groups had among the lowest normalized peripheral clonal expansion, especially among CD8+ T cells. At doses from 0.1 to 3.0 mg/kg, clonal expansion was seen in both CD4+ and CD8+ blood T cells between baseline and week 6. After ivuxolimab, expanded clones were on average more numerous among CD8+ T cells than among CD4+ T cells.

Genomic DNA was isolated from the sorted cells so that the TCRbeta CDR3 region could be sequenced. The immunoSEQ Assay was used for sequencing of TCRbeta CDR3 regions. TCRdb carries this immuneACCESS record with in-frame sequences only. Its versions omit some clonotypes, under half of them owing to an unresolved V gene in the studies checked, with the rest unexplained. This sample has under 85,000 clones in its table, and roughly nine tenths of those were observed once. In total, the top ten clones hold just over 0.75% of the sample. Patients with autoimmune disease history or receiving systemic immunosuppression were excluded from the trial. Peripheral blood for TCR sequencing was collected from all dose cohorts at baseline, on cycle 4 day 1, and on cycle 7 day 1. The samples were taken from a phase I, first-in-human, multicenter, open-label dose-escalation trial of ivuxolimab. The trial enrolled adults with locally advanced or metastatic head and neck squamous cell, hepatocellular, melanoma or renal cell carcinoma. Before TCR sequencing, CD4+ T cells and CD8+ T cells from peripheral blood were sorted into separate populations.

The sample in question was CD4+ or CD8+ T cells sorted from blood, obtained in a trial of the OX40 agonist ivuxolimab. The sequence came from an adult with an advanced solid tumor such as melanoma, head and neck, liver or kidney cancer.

The bases are TGTGCCAGTAGCGTCCTCGGGCCGAGGGATGGCTACACCTTC. Translated, this is CASSVLGPRDGYTF. The chain uses TRBV2 and TRBJ1-2; the D gene cannot be named for sure. Per the germline V gene, SNHLY is the CDR1 and FYNNEI is the CDR2. Cut back by 9 bases and 6 bases, the V and J ends lie 20 bases apart. CDR3 length: 14 amino acids, cysteine to phenylalanine. The sequence is cut down to CDR3 DNA, 42 bases in frame from base 1. Extended through the reference TRBV2 and TRBJ1-2 proteins, this CDR3 yields the full variable domain: EPEVTQTPSHQVTQMGQEVILRCVPISNHLYFYWYRQILGQKVEFLVSFYNNEISEKSEIFDDQFSVERPDGSNFTLKIRSTKLEDSAMYFCASSVLGPRDGYTFGSGTRLTVV.